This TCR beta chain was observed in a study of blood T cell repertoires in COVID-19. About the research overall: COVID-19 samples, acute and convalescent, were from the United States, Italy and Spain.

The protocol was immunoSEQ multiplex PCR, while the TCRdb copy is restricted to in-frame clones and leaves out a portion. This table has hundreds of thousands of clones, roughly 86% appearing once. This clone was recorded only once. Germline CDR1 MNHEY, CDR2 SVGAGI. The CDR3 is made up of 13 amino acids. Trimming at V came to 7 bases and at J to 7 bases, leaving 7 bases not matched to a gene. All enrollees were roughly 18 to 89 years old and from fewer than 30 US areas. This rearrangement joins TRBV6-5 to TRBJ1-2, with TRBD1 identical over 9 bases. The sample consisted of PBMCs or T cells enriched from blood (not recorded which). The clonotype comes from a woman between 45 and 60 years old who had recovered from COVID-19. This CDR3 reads CASIIKGQGGYTF. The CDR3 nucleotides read TGTGCCAGCATTATTAAGGGACAGGGTGGCTACACCTTC.